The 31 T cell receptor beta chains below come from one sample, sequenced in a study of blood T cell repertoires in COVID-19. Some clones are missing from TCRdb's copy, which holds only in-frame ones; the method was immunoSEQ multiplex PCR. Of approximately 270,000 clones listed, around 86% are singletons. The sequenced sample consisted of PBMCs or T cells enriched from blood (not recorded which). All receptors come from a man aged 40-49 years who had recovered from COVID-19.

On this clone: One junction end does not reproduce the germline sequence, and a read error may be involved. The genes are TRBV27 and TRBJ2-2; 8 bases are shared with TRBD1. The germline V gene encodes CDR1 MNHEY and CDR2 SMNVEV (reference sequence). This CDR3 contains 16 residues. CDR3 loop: CASSLATGANNGELFF. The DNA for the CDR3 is TGTGCCAGCAGTTTAGCGACAGGGGCGAACAACGGGGAGCTGTTTTTT.

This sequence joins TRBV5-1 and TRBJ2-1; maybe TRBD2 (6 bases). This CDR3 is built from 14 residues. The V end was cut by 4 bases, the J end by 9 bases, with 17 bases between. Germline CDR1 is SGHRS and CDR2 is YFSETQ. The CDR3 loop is CASSLQRTGGEQFF. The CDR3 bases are TGCGCCAGCAGCCTTCAACGGACCGGGGGTGAGCAGTTCTTC.

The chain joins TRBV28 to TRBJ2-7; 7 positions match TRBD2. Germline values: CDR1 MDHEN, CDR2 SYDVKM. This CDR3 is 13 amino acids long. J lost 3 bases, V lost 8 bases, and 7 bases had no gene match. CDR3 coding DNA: TGTGCCAGCGGGGGGGGAGGTTACTACGAGCAGTACTTC. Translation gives CASGGGGYYEQYF.

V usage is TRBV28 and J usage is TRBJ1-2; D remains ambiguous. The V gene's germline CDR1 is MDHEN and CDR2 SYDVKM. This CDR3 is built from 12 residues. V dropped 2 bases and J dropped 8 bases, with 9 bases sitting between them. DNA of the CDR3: TGTGCCAGCAGTTTAGAGGGTTGGGGCTACACCTTC. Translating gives CASSLEGWGYTF.

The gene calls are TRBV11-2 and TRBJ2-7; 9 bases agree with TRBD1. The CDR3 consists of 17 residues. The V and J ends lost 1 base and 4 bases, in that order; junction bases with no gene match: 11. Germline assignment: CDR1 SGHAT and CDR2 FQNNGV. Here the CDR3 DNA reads TGTGCCAGCAGCTTAGGCCCCTCGGACAGGGGCGGGTACGAGCAGTACTTC. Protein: CASSLGPSDRGGYEQYF. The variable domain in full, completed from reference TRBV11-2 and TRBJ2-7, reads EAGVAQSPRYKIIEKRQSVAFWCNPISGHATLYWYQQILGQGPKLLIQFQNNGVVDDSQLPKDRFSAERLKGVDSTLKIQPAKLEDSAVYLCASSLGPSDRGGYEQYFGPGTRLTVT.

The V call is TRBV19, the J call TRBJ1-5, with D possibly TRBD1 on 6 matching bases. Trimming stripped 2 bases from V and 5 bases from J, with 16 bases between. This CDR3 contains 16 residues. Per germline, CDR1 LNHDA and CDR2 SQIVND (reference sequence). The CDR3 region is CASSISQGKVYQPQHF. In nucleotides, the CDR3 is TGTGCCAGTAGTATATCCCAGGGGAAAGTATATCAGCCCCAGCATTTT.

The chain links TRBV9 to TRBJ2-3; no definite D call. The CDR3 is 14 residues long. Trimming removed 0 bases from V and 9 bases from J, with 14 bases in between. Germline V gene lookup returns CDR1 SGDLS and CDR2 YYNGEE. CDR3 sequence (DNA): TGTGCCAGCAGCGTAGTGGCGGCATCGGTGACGCAGTATTTT. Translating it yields CASSVVAASVTQYF.

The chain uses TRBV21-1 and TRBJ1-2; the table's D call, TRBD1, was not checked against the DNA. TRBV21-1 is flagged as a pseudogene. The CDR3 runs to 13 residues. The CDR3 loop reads CASSSTGDYGYTF. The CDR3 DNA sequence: TGTGCCAGCAGCTCGACAGGGGACTATGGCTACACCTTC.

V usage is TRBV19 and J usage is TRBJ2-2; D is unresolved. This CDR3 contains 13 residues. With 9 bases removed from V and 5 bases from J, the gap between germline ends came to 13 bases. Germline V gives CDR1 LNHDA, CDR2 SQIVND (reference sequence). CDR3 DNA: TGTGCCAGCCACATAGCCCTAACCGGGGAGCTGTTTTTT. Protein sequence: CASHIALTGELFF.

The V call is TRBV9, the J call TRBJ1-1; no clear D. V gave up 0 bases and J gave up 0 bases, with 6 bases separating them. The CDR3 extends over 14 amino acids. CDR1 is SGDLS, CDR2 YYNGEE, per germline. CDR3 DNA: TGTGCCAGCAGCGTAGCGAACTTGAACACTGAAGCTTTCTTT. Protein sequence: CASSVANLNTEAFF.

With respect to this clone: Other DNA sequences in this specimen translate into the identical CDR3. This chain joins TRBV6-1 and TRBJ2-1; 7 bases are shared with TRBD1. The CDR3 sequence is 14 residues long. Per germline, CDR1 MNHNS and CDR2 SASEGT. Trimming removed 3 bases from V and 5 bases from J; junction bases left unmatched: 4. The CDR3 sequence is CASSEDRLDNEQFF. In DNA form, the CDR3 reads TGTGCCAGCAGTGAGGACAGGCTAGACAATGAGCAGTTCTTC.

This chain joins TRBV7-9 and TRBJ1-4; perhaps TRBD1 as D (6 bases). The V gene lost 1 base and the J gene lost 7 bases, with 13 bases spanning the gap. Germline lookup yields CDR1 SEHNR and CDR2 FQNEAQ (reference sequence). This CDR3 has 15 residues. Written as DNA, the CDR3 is TGTGCCAGCAGCTTAGTGGGTCAGGGGAGTGAAAAACTGTTTTTT. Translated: CASSLVGQGSEKLFF.

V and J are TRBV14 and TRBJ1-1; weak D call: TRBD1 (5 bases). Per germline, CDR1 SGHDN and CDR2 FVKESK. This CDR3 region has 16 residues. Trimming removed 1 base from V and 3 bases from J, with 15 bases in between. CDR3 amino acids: CASSQVRDGWDTEAFF. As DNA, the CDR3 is TGTGCCAGCAGCCAAGTGCGGGACGGCTGGGACACTGAAGCTTTCTTT.

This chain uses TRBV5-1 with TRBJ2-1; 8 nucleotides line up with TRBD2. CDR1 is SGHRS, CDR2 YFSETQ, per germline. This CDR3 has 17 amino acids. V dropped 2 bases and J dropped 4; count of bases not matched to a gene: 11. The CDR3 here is CASSLPRIAGIYNEQFF. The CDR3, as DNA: TGCGCCAGCAGCTTACCCCGCATAGCGGGAATATACAATGAGCAGTTCTTC.

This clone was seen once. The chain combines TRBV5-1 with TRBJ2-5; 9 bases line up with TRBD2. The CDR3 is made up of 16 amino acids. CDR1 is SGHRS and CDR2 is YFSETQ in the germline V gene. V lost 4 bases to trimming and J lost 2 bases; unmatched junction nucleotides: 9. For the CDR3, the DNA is TGCGCCAGCAGCACCGACGGACTAGCGCAACAAGAGACCCAGTACTTC. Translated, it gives CASSTDGLAQQETQYF.

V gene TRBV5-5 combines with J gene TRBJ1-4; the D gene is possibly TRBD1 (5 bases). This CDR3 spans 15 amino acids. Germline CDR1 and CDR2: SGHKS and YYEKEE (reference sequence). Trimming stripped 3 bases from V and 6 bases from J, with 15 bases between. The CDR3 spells CASSYPDIGDEKLFF. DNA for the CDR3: TGTGCCAGCAGCTATCCGGACATAGGGGATGAAAAACTGTTTTTT.

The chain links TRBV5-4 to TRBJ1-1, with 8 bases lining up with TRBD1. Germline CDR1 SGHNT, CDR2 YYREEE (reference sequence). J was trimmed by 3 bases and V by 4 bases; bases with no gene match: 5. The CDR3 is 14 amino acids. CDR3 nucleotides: TGTGCCAGCAGCCCCAGGGGGCCGGACACTGAAGCTTTCTTT. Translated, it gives CASSPRGPDTEAFF.

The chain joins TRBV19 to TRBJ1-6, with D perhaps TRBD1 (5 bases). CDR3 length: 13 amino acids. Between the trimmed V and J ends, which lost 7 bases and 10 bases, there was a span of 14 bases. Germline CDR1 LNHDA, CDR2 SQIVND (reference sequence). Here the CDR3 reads CASNGGDGSPLHF. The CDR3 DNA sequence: TGTGCCAGTAACGGGGGGGACGGGTCACCCCTCCACTTT.

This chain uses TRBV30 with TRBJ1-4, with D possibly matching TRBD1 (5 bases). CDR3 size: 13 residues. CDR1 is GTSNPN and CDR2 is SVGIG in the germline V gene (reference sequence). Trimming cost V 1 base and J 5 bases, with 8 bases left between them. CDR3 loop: CAWSGQRNEKLFF. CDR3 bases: TGTGCCTGGAGTGGACAGAGGAATGAAAAACTGTTTTTT.

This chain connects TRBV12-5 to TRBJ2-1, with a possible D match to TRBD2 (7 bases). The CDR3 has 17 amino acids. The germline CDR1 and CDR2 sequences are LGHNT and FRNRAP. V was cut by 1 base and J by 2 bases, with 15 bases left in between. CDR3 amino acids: CASGLDRGGVAYNEQFF. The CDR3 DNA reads TGTGCTAGTGGTTTGGACCGCGGGGGCGTCGCCTACAATGAGCAGTTCTTC.

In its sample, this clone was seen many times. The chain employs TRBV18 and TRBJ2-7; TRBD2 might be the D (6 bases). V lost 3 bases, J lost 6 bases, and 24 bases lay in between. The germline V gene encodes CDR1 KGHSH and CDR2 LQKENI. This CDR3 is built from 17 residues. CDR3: CASSPTNYVGSSSEQYF. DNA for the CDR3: TGTGCCAGCTCACCCACAAACTACGTCGGGAGTAGTTCCGAGCAGTACTTC.

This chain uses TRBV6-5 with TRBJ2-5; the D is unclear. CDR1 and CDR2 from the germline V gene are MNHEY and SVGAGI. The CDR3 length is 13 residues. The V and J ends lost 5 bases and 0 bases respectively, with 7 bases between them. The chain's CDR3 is CASSSEYQETQYF. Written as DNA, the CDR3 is TGTGCCAGCAGTAGTGAGTACCAAGAGACCCAGTACTTC.

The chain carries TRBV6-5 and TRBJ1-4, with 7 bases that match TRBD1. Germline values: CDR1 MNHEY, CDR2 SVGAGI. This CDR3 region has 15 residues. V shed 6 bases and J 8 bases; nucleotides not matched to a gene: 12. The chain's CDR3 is CASSPQGIVGEKLFF. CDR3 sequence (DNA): TGTGCCAGCAGCCCACAGGGGATAGTAGGGGAAAAACTGTTTTTT.

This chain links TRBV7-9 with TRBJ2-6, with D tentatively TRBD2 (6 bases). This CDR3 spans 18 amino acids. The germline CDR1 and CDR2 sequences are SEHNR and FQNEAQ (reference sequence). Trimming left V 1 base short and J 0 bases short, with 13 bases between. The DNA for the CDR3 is TGTGCCAGCAGCTTAGGGCAGGGAGGAGGCTCTGGGGCCAACGTCCTGACTTTC. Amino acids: CASSLGQGGGSGANVLTF.

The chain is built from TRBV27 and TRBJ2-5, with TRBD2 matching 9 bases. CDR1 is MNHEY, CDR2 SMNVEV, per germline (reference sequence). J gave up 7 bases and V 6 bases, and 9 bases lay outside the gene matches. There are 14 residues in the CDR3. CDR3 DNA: TGTGCCAGCAGACAACTAGCGGGTCCCCCGACCCAGTACTTC. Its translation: CASRQLAGPPTQYF.

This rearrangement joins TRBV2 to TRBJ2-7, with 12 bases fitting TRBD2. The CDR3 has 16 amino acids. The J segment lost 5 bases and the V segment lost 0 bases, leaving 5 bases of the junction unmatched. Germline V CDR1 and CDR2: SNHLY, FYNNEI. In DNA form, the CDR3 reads TGTGCCAGCAGTGAAGCGCGCGGACTAGCGGGGAACGAGCAGTACTTC. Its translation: CASSEARGLAGNEQYF.

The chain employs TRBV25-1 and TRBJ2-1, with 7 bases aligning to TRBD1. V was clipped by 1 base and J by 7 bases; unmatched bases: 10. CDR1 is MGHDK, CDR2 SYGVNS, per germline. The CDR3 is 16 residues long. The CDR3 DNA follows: TGTGCCAGCAGTGAATCAGGGGGACCCTGGACGAATGAGCAGTTCTTC. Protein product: CASSESGGPWTNEQFF.

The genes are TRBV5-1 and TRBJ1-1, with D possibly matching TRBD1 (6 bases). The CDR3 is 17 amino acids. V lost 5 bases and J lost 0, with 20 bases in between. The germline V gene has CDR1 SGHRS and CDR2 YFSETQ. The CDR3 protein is CASSFPRAGAMNTEAFF. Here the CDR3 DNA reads TGCGCCAGCAGTTTCCCACGGGCAGGGGCAATGAACACTGAAGCTTTCTTT.

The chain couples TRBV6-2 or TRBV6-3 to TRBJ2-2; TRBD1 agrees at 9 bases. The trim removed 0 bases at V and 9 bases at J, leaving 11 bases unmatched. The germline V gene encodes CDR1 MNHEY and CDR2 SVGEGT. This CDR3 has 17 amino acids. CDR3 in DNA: TGTGCCAGCAGTTACTCAGACAGGGGGACTCCGAACTGGGAGCTGTTTTTT. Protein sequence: CASSYSDRGTPNWELFF.

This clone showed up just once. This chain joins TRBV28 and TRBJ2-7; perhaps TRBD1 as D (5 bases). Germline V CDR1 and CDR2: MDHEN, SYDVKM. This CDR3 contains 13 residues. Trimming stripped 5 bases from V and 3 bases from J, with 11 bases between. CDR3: CASSPTDLYEQYF. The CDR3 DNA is TGTGCCAGCAGTCCGACAGATCTCTACGAGCAGTACTTC.

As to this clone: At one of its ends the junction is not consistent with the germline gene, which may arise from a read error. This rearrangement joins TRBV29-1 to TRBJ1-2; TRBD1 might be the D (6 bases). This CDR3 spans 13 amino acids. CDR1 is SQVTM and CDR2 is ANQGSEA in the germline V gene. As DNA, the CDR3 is TGCAGCGTCGAAGGGGGGGGGAGCCATGGCTACACCTTC. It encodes CSVEGGGSHGYTF.